The 18 T cell receptor beta chains listed next were all sequenced from one sample in a study of monozygotic twins with inflammatory bowel disease. Reanalyzing the 5' RACE reads, TCRdb keeps one entry per CDR3 protein, without DNA. Found here are about 300,000 distinct CDR3 sequences; the top ten clones hold 5.6%. Sequencing input: blood. Receptors originate from a human donor with ulcerative colitis or Crohn's disease, or a healthy co-twin of an affected twin (not recorded which).

The chain has TRBV7-8 and TRBJ2-5; lacking DNA, the TRBD2 call made by TCRdb goes unchecked. CDR3 size: 16 residues. The germline V gene has CDR1 SGHVS and CDR2 FQNEAQ. This CDR3 reads CASSRRLAGTLETQYF. The whole variable domain, remainder taken from reference TRBV7-8 and TRBJ2-5, is GAGVSQSPRYKVAKRGQDVALRCDPISGHVSLFWYQQALGQGPEFLTYFQNEAQLDKSGLPSDRFFAERPEGSVSTLKIQRTQQEDSAVYLCASSRRLAGTLETQYFGPGTRLLVL.

The chain couples TRBV29-1 to TRBJ1-2; TCRdb indicates TRBD1, and absent DNA this call remains unverified. CDR1 is SQVTM, CDR2 ANQGSEA, per germline. CDR3 length: 16 residues. CDR3 amino acids: CSVEFLKQVEGYGYTF.

The V and J genes are TRBV29-1 and TRBJ2-5; there is no DNA to check the TCRdb D call of TRBD1. The CDR3 is 17 residues long. Looked up from germline, CDR1 is SQVTM and CDR2 is ANQGSEA. The CDR3: CSVEGIRGSSKRETQYF.

The J gene is TRBJ2-7, the V gene TRBV28. The V gene's germline CDR1 is MDHEN and CDR2 SYDVKM. CDR3 length: 11 amino acids. The CDR3 is CASSSIYEQYF.

This chain uses TRBV7-2 with TRBJ1-5. The CDR3 contains 13 residues. In germline, CDR1 is SGHTA, CDR2 FQGNSA. The CDR3 reads CASSLAMAQPQHF. Based on the CDR3 plus reference TRBV7-2 and TRBJ1-5, the full variable domain is GAGVSQSPSNKVTEKGKDVELRCDPISGHTALYWYRQSLGQGLEFLIYFQGNSAPDKSGLPSDRFSAERTGGSVSTLTIQRTQQEDSAVYLCASSLAMAQPQHFGDGTRLSIL.

This chain joins TRBV20-1 and TRBJ2-2; TCRdb calls TRBD1, which cannot be checked without DNA. The germline V gene has CDR1 DFQATT and CDR2 SNEGSKA (reference sequence). The CDR3 sequence is 16 residues long. CDR3: CSASHARTGSGGELFF.

The chain joins TRBV5-1 to TRBJ2-7; TCRdb lists TRBD1, though no DNA is available to test this call. CDR1 and CDR2 (germline): SGHRS, YFSETQ. This CDR3 has 16 residues. CDR3 sequence reads: CASSLGGTRNVYEQYF. Together with reference TRBV5-1 and TRBJ2-7, the CDR3 gives the full variable domain: KAGVTQTPRYLIKTRGQQVTLSCSPISGHRSVSWYQQTPGQGLQFLFEYFSETQRNKGNFPGRFSGRQFSNSRSEMNVSTLELGDSALYLCASSLGGTRNVYEQYFGPGTRLTVT.

The chain has TRBV29-1 and TRBJ2-4; TCRdb designates TRBD2, a call that cannot be tested without DNA. Germline assignment: CDR1 SQVTM and CDR2 ANQGSEA. The CDR3 runs 14 residues. The CDR3 protein is CSVEGLAPQNIQYF.

The V gene is TRBV24-1, the J gene TRBJ2-1. Per germline, CDR1 KGHDR and CDR2 SFDVKD. The CDR3 is 14 amino acids. CDR3 protein: CATRGTLLSNEQFF.

The rearrangement uses TRBV4-3 and TRBJ2-2; the D call of TRBD1 rests on TCRdb alone, since no DNA is present to check it. CDR1 and CDR2 (germline): LGHNA, YSLEER. The CDR3 runs 15 residues. CDR3 amino acids: CASSPGQGGTGELFF.

The chain joins TRBV14 to TRBJ1-1; TCRdb returns TRBD1, unconfirmable since there is no DNA. The CDR3 runs to 16 residues. CDR1 is SGHDN and CDR2 is FVKESK in the germline V gene. The CDR3 region is CASSQLFTGQPTEAFF.

The rearrangement uses TRBV7-6 and TRBJ1-3; without DNA, the TCRdb call of TRBD1 cannot be checked. This CDR3 comprises 16 residues. Germline lookup yields CDR1 SGHVS and CDR2 FNYEAQ. This CDR3 is CASSPAGGLSGNTIYF. The variable domain in full, completed from reference TRBV7-6 and TRBJ1-3, reads GAGVSQSPRYKVTKRGQDVALRCDPISGHVSLYWYRQALGQGPEFLTYFNYEAQQDKSGLPNDRFSAERPEGSISTLTIQRTEQRDSAMYRCASSPAGGLSGNTIYFGEGSWLTVV.

J is TRBJ2-3 and V is TRBV7-9; TCRdb indicates TRBD1, and absent DNA this call remains unverified. Looked up from germline, CDR1 is SEHNR and CDR2 is FQNEAQ (reference sequence). There are 14 residues in the CDR3. The CDR3 here is CASSRQGITDTQYF.

The J gene is TRBJ1-2, the V gene TRBV28; TCRdb's D gene call, TRBD1, goes unchecked for lack of DNA. This CDR3 has 15 residues. CDR1 is MDHEN and CDR2 is SYDVKM in the germline V gene. The chain's CDR3 is CASRKSGTPGGGYTF.

The chain links TRBV7-2 to TRBJ1-3. There are 14 residues in the CDR3. CDR1 is SGHTA and CDR2 is FQGNSA in the germline V gene. CDR3 region: CASSLRRDGNTIYF.

The genes are TRBV29-1 and TRBJ2-1; the TCRdb call, TRBD1, lacks DNA for checking. Germline-derived CDR1 and CDR2 are SQVTM and ANQGSEA. The CDR3 runs 12 residues. CDR3 residues: CSVRDRAGEQFF.

The chain employs TRBV12-3 or TRBV12-4 and TRBJ2-3; TCRdb returns TRBD1, unconfirmable since there is no DNA. The length of the CDR3 is 12 residues. The CDR3 loop reads CASTMGENTQYF.

The rearrangement uses TRBV20-1 and TRBJ1-1. Germline values: CDR1 DFQATT, CDR2 SNEGSKA (reference sequence). The CDR3 is 14 residues long. The CDR3 spells CSARTPGASPEAFF.